The rows below give T cell receptor beta chains drawn from one sample of a study of control samples from healthy donors and cancer patients. The table came from immunoSEQ multiplex PCR; TCRdb's copy has only in-frame clones and leaves some out. The table includes 25,000 to 35,000 clones, roughly 91% detected once. The sequencing input was PBMCs. The source of these receptors is a man aged 50-60 years with lung cancer. CDR3s include the opening cysteine and the closing phenylalanine or tryptophan. A D gene is named only where the DNA matches it firmly. Some rows mark clone size as missing; the rest say once, few, many or name a class of expanded clone.

size,D,V,J,DNA,CDR3
-,TRBD1,TRBV19,TRBJ1-5,TGTGCCAGTGGGGGACAGAAGTATAGCAATCAGCCCCAGCATTTT,CASGGQKYSNQPQHF
once,-,TRBV27,TRBJ2-2,TGTGCCAGCACCTTAGGGGGGGTGAACACCGGGGAGCTGTTTTTT,CASTLGGVNTGELFF
-,TRBD1,TRBV7-2,TRBJ1-1,TGTGCCAGCAGCCCCCAGGGGGGCACGAACACTGAAGCTTTCTTT,CASSPQGGTNTEAFF
-,-,TRBV4-1,TRBJ1-4,TGCGCCAGCAGCCAAGAAGGTATCCTAGCGGATGAAAAACTGTTTTTT,CASSQEGILADEKLFF
-,-,TRBV5-5,TRBJ1-2,TGTGCCAGCAGCTTGGTACCCGGGACGGAATATGGCTACACCTTC,CASSLVPGTEYGYTF
-,-,TRBV28,TRBJ1-2,TGTGCCAGCAGCCAACTCCGGGGCTACACCTTC,CASSQLRGYTF
-,-,TRBV5-4,TRBJ2-2,TGTGCCAGCAGCTTGGGGTGGGGCTCCGGGGAGCTGTTTTTT,CASSLGWGSGELFF
-,-,TRBV30,TRBJ2-7,TGTGCCTGGAGTGTTCAGATCCAGCAGCAGTACTTC,CAWSVQIQQQYF
once,TRBD1,TRBV18,TRBJ1-2,TGTGCCAGCTCACCCGGATCCGGGACAGAGGGCTATGGCTACACCTTC,CASSPGSGTEGYGYTF
-,-,TRBV13,TRBJ1-2,TGTGCCAGCAGCTTAGGCCACTCGACAGACTATGGCTACACCTTC,CASSLGHSTDYGYTF
once,TRBD2,TRBV5-1,TRBJ2-3,TGCGCCAGCAGCTCGGAGACTAGCGGGGGAGGCGAGACGCAGTATTTT,CASSSETSGGGETQYF
-,-,TRBV23-1,TRBJ1-2,TGCGCCAGCAGTCAATCGGGATATATAAAGGGCGGTTTCTATGGCTACACCTTC,CASSQSGYIKGGFYGYTF
-,-,TRBV7-2,TRBJ2-3,TGTGCCAGCAGCTTGAGCACAGATACGCAGTATTTT,CASSLSTDTQYF
-,-,TRBV9,TRBJ2-3,TGTGCCAGCACTCCGAACGTCGGGGGAGATACGCAGTATTTT,CASTPNVGGDTQYF
-,-,TRBV7-9,TRBJ1-5,TGTGCCAGCAGCCACAACACCGATCAGCCCCAGCATTTT,CASSHNTDQPQHF
-,-,TRBV28,TRBJ2-5,TGTGCCAGCAGTTTAGACACCCAAGAGACCCAGTACTTC,CASSLDTQETQYF
-,TRBD1,TRBV5-5,TRBJ1-5,TGTGCCAGCAGCGCGGACAGGGGGCTTCAGCCCCAGCATTTT,CASSADRGLQPQHF
-,-,TRBV11-2,TRBJ2-6,TGTGCCAGCAGCTTGGACAGCTCTGGGGCCAACGTCCTGACTTTC,CASSLDSSGANVLTF
-,TRBD2,TRBV19,TRBJ2-7,TGTGCCAGTAGTATTCAGCCGGGACTAGCGGGGACCTACGAGCAGTACTTC,CASSIQPGLAGTYEQYF
-,-,TRBV28,TRBJ2-7,TGTGCCAGCAGCCCTGGGGGGACACCCACCCGGGTTGGGCAGTACTTC,CASSPGGTPTRVGQYF
-,-,TRBV6-6,TRBJ1-5,TGTGCCAGCAGTTATACAGGGCCGCCCCAGCATTTT,CASSYTGPPQHF
-,TRBD1,TRBV5-6,TRBJ2-5,TGTGCCAGCAGCTTGGGACAGGGGAATCAAGAGACCCAGTACTTC,CASSLGQGNQETQYF
-,-,TRBV4-1,TRBJ1-1,TGCGCCAGCGTAAGTGGGCTCCCGAGAACGGACACTGAAGCTTTCTTT,CASVSGLPRTDTEAFF
-,TRBD1,TRBV11-3,TRBJ2-2,TGTGCCAGCAGCTCGCCGGGACAGTCGAACACCGGGGAGCTGTTTTTT,CASSSPGQSNTGELFF
-,TRBD1,TRBV5-1,TRBJ1-3,TGCGCCAGCAGTCAGACCCCGGGACAGAGCTCTGGAAACACCATATATTTT,CASSQTPGQSSGNTIYF
-,-,TRBV6-6,TRBJ1-1,TGTGCCAGCAGTTCCGAGCAGGGAGTCACTGAAGCTTTCTTT,CASSSEQGVTEAFF
-,-,TRBV4-3,TRBJ2-7,TGCGCCAGCAGCCAAGATGTGGGGGCCTTCTACGAGCAGTACTTC,CASSQDVGAFYEQYF
-,TRBD1,TRBV29-1,TRBJ1-1,TGCAGCGTTGGGGTGGACAGGGGTGTGAACACTGAAGCTTTCTTT,CSVGVDRGVNTEAFF
-,-,TRBV6-2/TRBV6-3,TRBJ2-7,TGTGCCAGCAGTAAATATGACAGAGCCTACGAGCAGTACTTC,CASSKYDRAYEQYF
-,-,TRBV10-3,TRBJ1-3,TGTGCCATTGGCTCCAGGGCAGGGAGTGGAAACACCATATATTTT,CAIGSRAGSGNTIYF
once,-,TRBV19,TRBJ2-3,TGTGCCAGTAGTTCGAGGGGCACAGATACGCAGTATTTT,CASSSRGTDTQYF
-,TRBD1,TRBV29-1,TRBJ1-4,TGCAGCGTTCACGGGGGACAGGGGGACGAAAAACTGTTTTTT,CSVHGGQGDEKLFF
-,-,TRBV7-2,TRBJ1-5,TGTGCCAGCAGCCCCCCAGGAGGTAATCAGCCCCAGCATTTT,CASSPPGGNQPQHF
-,-,TRBV7-2,TRBJ1-5,TGTGCCAGCAGCTGGTTGGGTGTGTCTCAGCCCCAGCATTTT,CASSWLGVSQPQHF
-,TRBD1,TRBV19,TRBJ1-4,TGTGCCAGTAGTCGGGACAGGGGTGAAAAACTGTTTTTT,CASSRDRGEKLFF
few,-,TRBV6-5,TRBJ2-7,TGTGCCAGCAGTAAGGGACAATCCTACGAGCAGTACTTC,CASSKGQSYEQYF
-,TRBD2,TRBV18,TRBJ2-7,TGTGCCAGTGGACTAGGCCCTTACGAGCAGTACTTC,CASGLGPYEQYF
-,TRBD2,TRBV6-2/TRBV6-3,TRBJ2-3,TGTGCCAGCAGTTACGGTCCTAGCGGGGTCACAGATACGCAGTATTTT,CASSYGPSGVTDTQYF
once,TRBD1,TRBV19,TRBJ2-1,TGTGCCAGTAGTATTCCCTTGGACAGGGGGCTTGGTGAGCAGTTCTTC,CASSIPLDRGLGEQFF
-,TRBD1,TRBV12-5,TRBJ1-1,TGTGCTAGTGGTTTCTCGACAGGGAGGACTGAAGCTTTCTTT,CASGFSTGRTEAFF
once,-,TRBV6-1,TRBJ2-7,TGTGCCAGCAGTGAAACGGATACCTACGAGCAGTACTTC,CASSETDTYEQYF
once,-,TRBV7-2,TRBJ1-1,TGTGCCAGCAGCTTCATTGGGAAGGGGGAAGCTTTCTTT,CASSFIGKGEAFF
once,-,TRBV21-1,TRBJ2-5,TGTGCCAGCAGCAAGATAGGCTCCGGGACTAGCGGGGGGCCGTCAAAAGAGACCCAGTACTTC,CASSKIGSGTSGGPSKETQYF
-,-,TRBV7-2,TRBJ1-4,TGTGCCAGCAGCTTAGTCGAGGGAGAAAAACTGTTTTTT,CASSLVEGEKLFF
few,-,TRBV29-1,TRBJ2-7,TGCAGCGTTGATCAGTCAGGGTTAGGGTCCTACGAGCAGTACTTC,CSVDQSGLGSYEQYF
-,TRBD1,TRBV7-3,TRBJ2-3,TGTGCCAGCAGCCAGGGACAGGGCCGCACAGATACGCAGTATTTT,CASSQGQGRTDTQYF
-,-,TRBV11-2,TRBJ2-2,TGTGCCAGCAGCTTTCGCCCGGGGTACACCGGGGAGCTGTTTTTT,CASSFRPGYTGELFF
-,-,TRBV4-3,TRBJ2-5,TGCGCCAGCAGCCTAGGTGGGGCAGGCCAAGAGACCCAGTACTTC,CASSLGGAGQETQYF
-,-,TRBV11-1,TRBJ2-7,TGTGCCAGCGGTGGCCAAGAGCAGTACTTC,CASGGQEQYF